The 19 T cell receptor beta chains in this list originate from one sample, sequenced in a study of Graves' ophthalmopathy and Graves' hyperthyroidism (dated by TCRdb to the late 2010s). For sequencing, an Illumina HiSeq 2000 was employed. For repertoire sequencing, the TCR beta CDR3 regions were amplified from RNA transcripts. The first round was an RT-PCR using HTBI primers with the Qiagen OneStep RT-PCR kit, and this first round was followed by a second-round multiplex PCR, then size selection and purification. TCRdb ran its own pipeline on the public reads, namely fastp trimming at Q25 and MiXCR clone calling, and kept in-frame beta chains. Merged by CDR3 protein, the rows form single entries marked with the most common genes and DNA. The sample table holds about 400,000 distinct CDR3 sequences, of which over 20% were seen once. The ten most abundant clones make up under 3.5% of the sample. Material: peripheral blood. These receptors were taken from a young woman with stable Graves' hyperthyroidism. Donor details come from another sample of the same person, matched by shared clones.

This sequence joins TRBV7-8 and TRBJ1-5, with D possibly TRBD1 on 6 matching bases. There are 14 residues in the CDR3. Per germline, CDR1 SGHVS and CDR2 FQNEAQ. V was clipped by 6 bases and J by 2 bases, with 11 bases between them. The CDR3 nucleotides are TGTGCCAGCAGGTTGGGGGCTGGCAATCAGCCCCAGCATTTT. Translating it yields CASRLGAGNQPQHF.

This clonotype was counted a few times. The chain recombines TRBV30 with TRBJ2-7; no definite D call. CDR3 length: 13 amino acids. The germline V and J ends were trimmed by 3 bases and 4 bases, with 13 bases remaining between them. CDR1 is GTSNPN, CDR2 SVGIG, per germline (reference sequence). This CDR3 reads CAWSPILHYEQYF. CDR3 coding DNA: TGTGCCTGGAGCCCCATTCTCCATTACGAGCAGTACTTC. The entire variable domain, with the rest obtained from reference TRBV30 and TRBJ2-7, is as follows: SQTIHQWPATLVQPVGSPLSLECTVEGTSNPNLYWYRQAAGRGLQLLFYSVGIGQISSEVPQNLSASRPQDRQFILSSKKLLLSDSGFYLCAWSPILHYEQYFGPGTRLTVT.

This clonotype was counted at least ten times. The chain uses TRBV11-2 and TRBJ2-7; 7 bases are a match to TRBD1. Trimming at V came to 5 bases and at J to 0 bases, leaving 7 bases not matched to a gene. Germline V gives CDR1 SGHAT, CDR2 FQNNGV. The CDR3 runs to 15 residues. The CDR3 DNA sequence: TGTGCCAGCAGCCCCTCAAGGGGGCTCTCCTACGAGCAGTACTTC. Encoded protein: CASSPSRGLSYEQYF.

The V and J genes are TRBV6-1 and TRBJ2-5, with 8 bases identical to TRBD1. V shed 6 bases, J shed 2 bases, and the junction held 5 bases outside the gene matches. Germline loops: CDR1 MNHNS, CDR2 SASEGT. The CDR3 totals 14 residues. CDR3 in amino acids: CASSRDRSQETQYF. CDR3 in DNA: TGTGCCAGCAGCCGGGACAGGTCTCAAGAGACCCAGTACTTC.

This chain uses TRBV5-1 with TRBJ2-5, with D uncertain. Trimming removed 2 bases from V and 5 bases from J, with 16 bases in between. The germline CDR1 and CDR2 sequences are SGHRS and YFSETQ. The CDR3 has 15 amino acids. The CDR3 is CASSFSVQRGETQYF. As DNA, the CDR3 is TGCGCCAGCAGCTTTTCCGTCCAGCGTGGGGAGACCCAGTACTTC.

This clonotype occurred once. The chain employs TRBV25-1 and TRBJ1-1, with TRBD1 as a possible D gene (5 bases). Germline loops: CDR1 MGHDK, CDR2 SYGVNS. V was cut by 4 bases and J by 1 base, with 13 bases left in between. The CDR3 contains 15 residues. The CDR3 DNA is TGTGCCAGCAGTGCAAACAGGCCCCAGAACACTGAAGCTTTCTTT. It encodes CASSANRPQNTEAFF.

This clonotype was detected many times. The rearrangement uses TRBV24-1 and TRBJ1-2, with 10 bases identical to TRBD1. The germline V gene encodes CDR1 KGHDR and CDR2 SFDVKD. The CDR3 is 14 residues long. V shed 0 bases and J 7 bases; nucleotides not matched to a gene: 1. The CDR3 DNA reads as TGTGCCACCAGTGATTTGAGGGACAGGGGTGGCTACACCTTC. Amino acid sequence: CATSDLRDRGGYTF.

There are many counts of this clonotype. CDR3 sequence (DNA): TGTGCCAGCAGTTTATCGGCTAGCGGGAGACTTGAGGAGACCCAGTACTTC. Encoded protein: CASSLSASGRLEETQYF. The rearrangement uses TRBV28 and TRBJ2-5, with 10 bases matching TRBD2. The CDR3 sequence is 17 residues long. CDR1 is MDHEN, CDR2 SYDVKM, per germline. V was pared by 1 base and J by 5 bases, with 10 bases of the junction left unmatched.

This clonotype was seen ten or more times. CDR3 DNA sequence: TGTGCCAGCAGTAAGGTGGGACAGGGCCGGGGAAGCCAAGAGACCCAGTACTTC. Translating gives CASSKVGQGRGSQETQYF. This chain uses TRBV25-1 with TRBJ2-5; 9 nucleotides align to TRBD1. With 5 bases clipped from V and 1 base from J, the junction kept 14 bases outside the gene matches. CDR1 is MGHDK, CDR2 SYGVNS, per germline. CDR3 size: 18 residues.

The chain carries TRBV2 and TRBJ1-2; 7 bases line up with TRBD1. The CDR3 covers 13 residues. Trimming at V came to 4 bases and at J to 8 bases, leaving 7 bases not matched to a gene. Germline V gene lookup returns CDR1 SNHLY and CDR2 FYNNEI. Here the CDR3 reads CASSGDRAGGYTF. In DNA form, the CDR3 reads TGTGCCAGCAGTGGAGACAGGGCGGGAGGCTACACCTTC.

In its sample, this clonotype was seen many times. The DNA is left out, because the CDR3 cannot be placed on it with certainty; the CDR3 is given as TCRdb lists it. V and J are TRBV27 and TRBJ2-5; TRBD1, the table's D call, lacks a check against the DNA. The CDR3 spans 17 amino acids, including both terminal residues. The germline V gene encodes CDR1 MNHEY and CDR2 SMNVEV (reference sequence). CDR3 loop: CASSFGAGTAYQETQYF.

This clonotype occurred many times. J is TRBJ1-1 and V is TRBV7-2; TRBD1 is a possible D gene (5 bases). Per germline, CDR1 SGHTA and CDR2 FQGNSA. V was clipped by 0 bases and J by 5 bases, with 16 bases between them. This CDR3 has 16 amino acids. The chain's CDR3 is CASSLARWGVGTEAFF. CDR3 DNA: TGTGCCAGCAGCTTAGCGAGGTGGGGGGTTGGGACTGAAGCTTTCTTT.

The J gene is TRBJ2-7, the V gene TRBV12-3 or TRBV12-4, with TRBD1 matching over 7 bases. The CDR3 has 14 residues. With 3 bases clipped from V and 4 bases from J, the junction kept 6 bases outside the gene matches. The CDR3 loop reads CASSFRDSNYEQYF. The CDR3 bases are TGTGCCAGCAGTTTCAGGGACAGCAATTACGAGCAGTACTTC.

This clonotype was seen repeatedly, ten times or more. This sequence joins TRBV25-1 and TRBJ2-7, with TRBD2 identical over 9 bases. Germline CDR1 is MGHDK and CDR2 is SYGVNS. CDR3 size: 16 residues. V gave up 2 bases and J gave up 0 bases; unmatched junction bases: 5. The CDR3 DNA is TGTGCCAGCAGTGAAAGGGCTAGCGGGGTCTCCTACGAGCAGTACTTC. Translated: CASSERASGVSYEQYF.

On this clonotype itself: The conserved closing phenylalanine or tryptophan is absent in this CDR3, likely reflecting a read error. The DNA is left out, because the CDR3 cannot be placed on it with certainty; the CDR3 is given as TCRdb lists it. The rearrangement joins TRBV10-3 to TRBJ2-6. The CDR3 contains 15 residues when both ends are counted. Germline V gives CDR1 ENHRY, CDR2 SYGVKD. The CDR3 spells CAIGGSDAGANVLTL.

This clonotype was counted a few times. The V gene is TRBV30, the J gene TRBJ2-5; the D is unclear. The germline CDR1 and CDR2 sequences are GTSNPN and SVGIG (reference sequence). The CDR3 is made up of 13 amino acids. The V end lost 3 bases, the J end lost 4 bases, and 12 bases lay between the germline ends. CDR3 nucleotides: TGTGCCTGGAGGGTACCTAGTAGAGAGACCCAGTACTTC. Amino acid sequence: CAWRVPSRETQYF.

In its sample, this clonotype was seen a few times. V and J are TRBV18 and TRBJ2-2; 9 positions agree with TRBD2. V lost 0 bases and J lost 2; bases outside the gene matches: 4. This CDR3 is built from 17 residues. CDR1 KGHSH and CDR2 LQKENI come from the germline V gene. This CDR3 is CASSPPGSGGNTGELFF. The DNA of the CDR3 is TGTGCCAGCTCACCACCGGGTAGCGGGGGAAACACCGGGGAGCTGTTTTTT.

This clonotype has a handful of counts. V gene TRBV12-3 or TRBV12-4 combines with J gene TRBJ1-2; the match to TRBD1 covers 7 bases. V shed 6 bases, J shed 6 bases, and the junction held 4 bases outside the gene matches. There are 12 residues in the CDR3. This chain's CDR3 is CASRLQGNGYTF. CDR3 in DNA: TGTGCCAGCAGACTACAGGGGAATGGCTACACCTTC.

In this sample, this clonotype turned up many times. V and J are TRBV5-1 and TRBJ1-1; 7 positions agree with TRBD1. The V and J ends lost 2 bases and 4 bases, in that order; junction bases with no gene match: 5. This CDR3 is built from 14 residues. Germline loops: CDR1 SGHRS, CDR2 YFSETQ. CDR3 sequence reads: CASSLQGRGTEAFF. CDR3 bases: TGCGCCAGCAGCTTACAGGGGAGAGGCACTGAAGCTTTCTTT.